The 32 T cell receptor beta chains listed next were all sequenced from one sample in a study of regulatory T cells in long-lasting Graves disease. Library construction for TCR beta used iRepertoire HTBI primers and Arm-PCR of CDR3 regions. TCRdb called the multiplex PCR reads again in MiXCR, with one record for every CDR3 protein. This table holds approximately 540,000 distinct CDR3 sequences, about 12% found once. Time point: newly diagnosed GD, antithyroid drugs for less than 3 months. The authors made the TCR library using RNA they extracted from PBMCs. Separately, the same data were catalogued under a study of T cells in Graves' hyperthyroidism and ophthalmopathy.

Sequencing was performed on peripheral blood mononuclear cells (PBMCs), taken at new diagnosis, from a patient treated with antithyroid drugs. The receptors stem from a woman aged 25 to 45 with Graves disease.

This clonotype was seen ten or more times. This chain uses TRBV10-3 with TRBJ2-2, with a possible D match to TRBD1 (5 bases). The CDR3 runs 13 residues. The V end was cut by 6 bases, the J end by 5 bases, with 10 bases between. From germline, CDR1 is ENHRY and CDR2 SYGVKD. CDR3 amino acids: CAIRDILTGELFF. CDR3 DNA sequence: TGTGCCATCAGGGACATTTTGACCGGGGAGCTGTTTTTT.

This clonotype has ten or more counts. This chain uses TRBV7-9 with TRBJ2-7, with D maybe TRBD1 (6 bases). Looked up from germline, CDR1 is SEHNR and CDR2 is FQNEAQ (reference sequence). The V gene lost 5 bases and the J gene lost 1 base, with 12 bases spanning the gap. CDR3 length: 14 residues. In DNA, the CDR3 is TGTGCCAGCAGCCCGAGACAGGCGTCCTACGAGCAGTACTTC. It yields the protein CASSPRQASYEQYF.

This clonotype was observed many times. The genes are TRBV7-9 and TRBJ2-2; D is perhaps TRBD2 (5 bases). The V gene lost 7 bases and the J gene lost 0 bases, with 24 bases spanning the gap. Germline lookup yields CDR1 SEHNR and CDR2 FQNEAQ (reference sequence). The CDR3 has 19 residues. Here the CDR3 reads CASNLLGSATRANTGELFF. The DNA for the CDR3 is TGTGCCAGCAATTTGCTGGGTAGCGCCACACGCGCGAACACCGGGGAGCTGTTTTTT.

For the CDR3, the DNA is TGTGCCAGCAGCGCGGCAGATCAAGAGACCCAGTACTTC. This gives the protein CASSAADQETQYF. The chain has TRBV9 and TRBJ2-5; D is ambiguous. The CDR3 loop spans 13 amino acids. V lost 3 bases to trimming and J lost 2 bases, with 8 bases between them. Germline V CDR1 and CDR2: SGDLS, YYNGEE.

The rearrangement links TRBV10-3 to TRBJ2-7; the match to TRBD2 covers 14 bases. This CDR3 comprises 16 residues. Trimming took 10 bases from V and 3 from J; bases not matched to a gene: 11. Germline loops: CDR1 ENHRY, CDR2 SYGVKD. CDR3 residues: CATQPGLAGAVYEQYF. In DNA form, the CDR3 reads TGTGCCACCCAACCGGGACTAGCGGGAGCGGTCTACGAGCAGTACTTC.

This clonotype was observed a few times. The chain carries TRBV13 and TRBJ1-3; D not resolved. The V end was cut by 5 bases, the J end by 0 bases, with 14 bases between. From germline, CDR1 is PRHDT and CDR2 FYEKMQ (reference sequence). The CDR3 is 16 residues long. The CDR3 reads CASSPEDGRSGNTIYF. The CDR3 DNA follows: TGTGCCAGCAGCCCAGAAGACGGACGCTCTGGAAACACCATATATTTT.

This clonotype was counted between two and nine times. This rearrangement joins TRBV19 to TRBJ2-7; D is perhaps TRBD1 or TRBD2 (6 bases each). This CDR3 is built from 13 residues. CDR1 is LNHDA, CDR2 SQIVND, per germline (reference sequence). V was pared by 4 bases and J by 5 bases, with 12 bases between. CDR3 nucleotide sequence: TGTGCCAGTAGTAACAGGGAGGAGGACGAGCAGTACTTC. Its translation: CASSNREEDEQYF.

Ten or more counts support this clonotype. J is TRBJ2-7 and V is TRBV20-1; 10 bases map to TRBD2. Unmatched junction bases numbered 17, after V lost 6 bases and J lost 0 bases. Germline V CDR1 and CDR2: DFQATT, SNEGSKA (reference sequence). This CDR3 has 18 residues. CDR3 DNA sequence: TGCAGTGCCAGTCGGAGGATCACTAGCGGGATTATCTCCTACGAGCAGTACTTC. The encoded protein is CSASRRITSGIISYEQYF.

This sequence joins TRBV29-1 and TRBJ2-1; D gene ambiguous. V lost 5 bases and J lost 5, with 7 bases in between. The CDR3 loop spans 11 amino acids. Germline CDR1 is SQVTM and CDR2 is ANQGSEA. CDR3 nucleotides: TGCAGCGTTAAACGGGACAATGAGCAGTTCTTC. This codes for CSVKRDNEQFF.

The J gene is TRBJ1-1, the V gene TRBV3-1; no clear D gene. Germline CDR1 reads LGHDT; CDR2 reads YNNKEL (reference sequence). Trimming took 4 bases from V and 1 from J, leaving 19 bases between them. The CDR3 loop spans 17 amino acids. CDR3 sequence: CASSRHQAAGQNTEAFF. DNA of the CDR3: TGTGCCAGCAGCCGACACCAGGCAGCCGGTCAGAACACTGAAGCTTTCTTT.

There are many counts of this clonotype. The CDR3: CASSLTPGLAGRSASYEQYF. The CDR3 DNA is TGTGCCAGCAGTCTAACACCTGGACTAGCGGGGAGGTCTGCCTCCTACGAGCAGTACTTC. The J gene is TRBJ2-7, the V gene TRBV2; 12 bases align to TRBD2. From germline, CDR1 is SNHLY and CDR2 FYNNEI. The length of the CDR3 is 20 residues. V shed 5 bases and J 0 bases; nucleotides not matched to a gene: 17.

In this sample, this clonotype turned up many times. V usage is TRBV28 and J usage is TRBJ1-1, with 7 bases that match TRBD1. The V gene's germline CDR1 is MDHEN and CDR2 SYDVKM. The CDR3 runs to 13 residues. The ends lost 4 bases at V and 4 bases at J; junction bases unmatched: 3. The CDR3 region has the DNA TGTGCCAGCAGTTCCGGACAGGCCACTGAAGCTTTCTTT. Protein: CASSSGQATEAFF.

This clonotype was seen many times. The rearrangement uses TRBV24-1 and TRBJ1-6; no firm D call. Deletions cut 4 bases from V and 5 bases from J, with 8 bases between. CDR3 length: 14 amino acids. Germline V lookup: CDR1 KGHDR, CDR2 SFDVKD. CDR3 loop: CATSESFDNSPLHF. CDR3 bases: TGTGCCACCAGTGAATCTTTCGATAATTCACCCCTCCACTTT.

This clonotype was detected only a few times. V and J are TRBV19 and TRBJ2-4, with D tentatively TRBD2 (5 bases). The CDR3 contains 14 residues. V was clipped by 6 bases and J by 1 base, with 10 bases between them. The germline V gene has CDR1 LNHDA and CDR2 SQIVND (reference sequence). The CDR3 nucleotides read TGTGCCAGTAGGGACTTACTGGCCAAAAACATTCAGTACTTC. As protein: CASRDLLAKNIQYF.

This clonotype was counted ten times or more. CDR3: CASSEKDYSNQPQHF. In DNA form, the CDR3 reads TGTGCCAGCAGTGAGAAAGATTATAGCAATCAGCCCCAGCATTTT. The rearrangement links TRBV6-1 to TRBJ1-5; no firm D call. Germline lookup yields CDR1 MNHNS and CDR2 SASEGT. The CDR3 runs 15 residues. The V gene lost 3 bases and the J gene lost 0 bases, with 9 bases spanning the gap.

This rearrangement joins TRBV6-5 to TRBJ2-5, with TRBD2 matching over 7 bases. Unmatched junction bases numbered 6, after V lost 2 bases and J lost 0 bases. CDR1 and CDR2 from the germline V gene are MNHEY and SVGAGI. The CDR3 is made up of 16 amino acids. For the CDR3, the DNA is TGTGCCAGCAGTTACAGCCTAGCGGATTACCAAGAGACCCAGTACTTC. Protein: CASSYSLADYQETQYF.

There are many counts of this clonotype. The chain has TRBV7-9 and TRBJ1-1, with TRBD1 as a possible D gene (6 bases). The germline gives CDR1 SEHNR, CDR2 FQNEAQ (reference sequence). The CDR3 contains 16 residues. V was pared by 1 base and J by 0 bases, with 12 bases between. The DNA for the CDR3 is TGTGCCAGCAGCTTAGGGACAGCGAGACTGAACACTGAAGCTTTCTTT. As protein: CASSLGTARLNTEAFF. The full variable domain, its missing parts supplied by reference TRBV7-9 and TRBJ1-1, is DTGVSQNPRHKITKRGQNVTFRCDPISEHNRLYWYRQTLGQGPEFLTYFQNEAQLEKSRLLSDRFSAERPKGSFSTLEIQRTEQGDSAMYLCASSLGTARLNTEAFFGQGTRLTVV.

There are many counts of this clonotype. The genes are TRBV2 and TRBJ1-5, with 8 bases aligning to TRBD1. The V segment lost 10 bases and the J segment 5 bases; nucleotides outside the gene matches: 10. Germline lookup yields CDR1 SNHLY and CDR2 FYNNEI. The CDR3 has 14 residues. The CDR3 DNA sequence: TGTGCCACCAGAGGACAGGGAGAACATCAGCCCCAGCATTTT. Translating it yields CATRGQGEHQPQHF.

This clonotype came up many times. This rearrangement joins TRBV19 to TRBJ2-7, with a possible D match to TRBD2 (6 bases). This CDR3 is 15 amino acids long. Deletions cut 1 base from V and 2 bases from J, with 12 bases between. Germline V CDR1 and CDR2: LNHDA, SQIVND (reference sequence). CDR3 DNA: TGTGCCAGTAGTATAGGTTGGGGCGGGACCTACGAGCAGTACTTC. The encoded protein is CASSIGWGGTYEQYF. Using reference TRBV19 and TRBJ2-7 for the parts outside the CDR3, the full variable domain is DGGITQSPKYLFRKEGQNVTLSCEQNLNHDAMYWYRQDPGQGLRLIYYSQIVNDFQKGDIAEGYSVSREKKESFPLTVTSAQKNPTAFYLCASSIGWGGTYEQYFGPGTRLTVT.

The table lists this clonotype with a few counts. V is TRBV30 and J is TRBJ2-4, with D hard to call. Germline V CDR1 and CDR2: GTSNPN, SVGIG (reference sequence). V gave up 3 bases and J gave up 1 base, with 13 bases separating them. This CDR3 has 15 residues. The CDR3 loop is CAWSVGWMAKNIQYF. The CDR3 DNA follows: TGTGCCTGGAGCGTAGGGTGGATGGCCAAAAACATTCAGTACTTC.

This clonotype was seen many times. The gene calls are TRBV10-2 and TRBJ1-2; TRBD1 matches at 7 bases. V gave up 5 bases and J gave up 0 bases; unmatched junction bases: 6. This CDR3 is built from 15 residues. CDR1 and CDR2 (germline): WSHSY, SAAADI. The CDR3, as DNA: TGCGCCAGCAGTCTTCCGGGACAGACTAACTATGGCTACACCTTC. Translating gives CASSLPGQTNYGYTF.

This clonotype showed up many times. The rearrangement joins TRBV15 to TRBJ2-1; 14 bases are a match to TRBD2. Germline V gives CDR1 LNHNV, CDR2 YYDKDF (reference sequence). V trimming: 1 base; J trimming: 9 bases; junction bases outside the gene matches: 5. The CDR3 covers 16 residues. The CDR3 spells CATSRGGLAGAVEQFF. The CDR3 region has the DNA TGTGCCACCAGCAGAGGGGGACTAGCGGGAGCAGTTGAGCAGTTCTTC.

The rearrangement joins TRBV25-1 to TRBJ2-2, with 12 bases that match TRBD1. Germline loops: CDR1 MGHDK, CDR2 SYGVNS. The CDR3 loop spans 18 amino acids. V gave up 7 bases and J gave up 6 bases; unmatched junction bases: 15. The CDR3, as DNA: TGTGCCAGCATTCGGCCGGGACAGGGGGCGTTGTGGGCCGGGGAGCTGTTTTTT. This sequence encodes CASIRPGQGALWAGELFF.

The table lists this clonotype with many counts. This chain uses TRBV12-3 or TRBV12-4 with TRBJ2-2; D gene ambiguous. The CDR3 is 13 amino acids. Between the trimmed V and J ends, which lost 7 bases and 3 bases, there was a span of 9 bases. The DNA for the CDR3 is TGTGCCAGCACCAACATGGACACCGGGGAGCTGTTTTTT. It translates to CASTNMDTGELFF.

The sample holds many counts of this clonotype. This rearrangement joins TRBV5-6 to TRBJ1-4, with D possibly TRBD1 on 6 matching bases. The CDR3 consists of 14 residues. Germline CDR1 SGHDT, CDR2 YYEEEE. Trimming stripped 5 bases from V and 7 bases from J, with 15 bases between. CDR3 in DNA: TGTGCCAGCAGTTTATGGGGGGCGGGTGAAAAACTGTTTTTT. Protein product: CASSLWGAGEKLFF.

This clonotype occurred many times. This chain links TRBV6-1 with TRBJ2-7; D is possibly TRBD2 (6 bases). V lost 6 bases and J lost 5, with 14 bases in between. The germline V gene encodes CDR1 MNHNS and CDR2 SASEGT. The CDR3 contains 13 residues. CDR3 DNA: TGTGCCAGCAGAAATCCGAGACTAGACGAGCAGTACTTC. Its protein is CASRNPRLDEQYF.

This clonotype appeared a few times. This clone may be a read error of a much larger clone one base away. The chain is built from TRBV13 and TRBJ2-1; 8 bases align to TRBD1. The CDR3 sequence is 15 residues long. V lost 2 bases, J lost 6 bases, and 6 bases stayed unmatched. Germline values: CDR1 PRHDT, CDR2 FYEKMQ (reference sequence). CDR3 nucleotides: TGTGCCAGCAGCTTAACAGGGGGTCTAAGCAATGAGCAGTTCTTC. Its protein product is CASSLTGGLSNEQFF.

Worth noting for this clonotype: A much larger clone differs by one base, so this may be a read error. The chain recombines TRBV12-3 or TRBV12-4 with TRBJ2-7; no reliable D call. The CDR3 is 14 residues long. In nucleotides, the CDR3 is TGTACCAGCAGTTCGACGACGGCTCCGAGTGGGCAGTACTTC. Encoded protein: CTSSSTTAPSGQYF.

With respect to this clonotype: This may stem from a read error, because a much larger clone lies one nucleotide away. The chain employs TRBV6-2 or TRBV6-3 and TRBJ1-3, with D maybe TRBD1 (5 bases). This CDR3 contains 15 residues. Germline assignment: CDR1 MNHEY and CDR2 SVGEGT. The ends were cut back, 4 bases at V and 4 bases at J, with 14 bases in the middle. The CDR3 coding sequence is TGTGCCAGCAGTTCCGGCCGGGACGCAGGAAACACCATATATTTT. Translation: CASSSGRDAGNTIYF.

As regards this clonotype: Possible read error: a much larger clone is one base away. This sequence joins TRBV7-2 and TRBJ1-2; no reliable D call. Germline-derived CDR1 and CDR2 are SGHTA and FQGNSA. The CDR3 sequence is 14 residues long. The germline V and J ends were trimmed by 1 base and 0 bases, with 6 bases remaining between them. CDR3 in amino acids: CASSLGKANYGYTF. CDR3 nucleotide sequence: TGTGCCAGCAGCTTAGGGAAAGCTAACTATGGCTACACCTTC.

The chain is built from TRBV19 and TRBJ2-2; D is perhaps TRBD1 (6 bases). The CDR3 contains 17 residues. From germline, CDR1 is LNHDA and CDR2 SQIVND (reference sequence). Trimming pared 4 bases from V and 6 bases from J, leaving 21 bases between. The CDR3 region is CASSNRRKPRTAGELFF. DNA of the CDR3: TGTGCCAGTAGTAACCGCCGAAAACCCAGGACAGCCGGGGAGCTGTTTTTT.

Many counts were recorded for this clonotype. The rearrangement uses TRBV10-3 and TRBJ2-1; 15 bases are shared with TRBD2. CDR1 ENHRY and CDR2 SYGVKD come from the germline V gene. The CDR3 covers 17 residues. V lost 4 bases and J lost 3; bases outside the gene matches: 4. The CDR3 sequence is CAISGTSGGVYYNEQFF. CDR3 bases: TGTGCCATCAGTGGGACTAGCGGGGGGGTATACTACAATGAGCAGTTCTTC.